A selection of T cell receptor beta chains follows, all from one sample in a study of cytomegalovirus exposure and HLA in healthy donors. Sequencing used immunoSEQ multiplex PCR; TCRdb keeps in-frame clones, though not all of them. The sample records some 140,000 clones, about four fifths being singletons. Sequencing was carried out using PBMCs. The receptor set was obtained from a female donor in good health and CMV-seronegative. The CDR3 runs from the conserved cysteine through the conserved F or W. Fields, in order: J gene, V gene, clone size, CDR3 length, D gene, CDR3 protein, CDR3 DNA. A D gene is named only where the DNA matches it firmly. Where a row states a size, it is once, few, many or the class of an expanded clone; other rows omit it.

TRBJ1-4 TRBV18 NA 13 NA CASSPRTNEKLFF TGTGCCAGCTCGCCCCGGACTAATGAAAAACTGTTTTTT
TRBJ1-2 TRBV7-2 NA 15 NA CASSFRGTGNYGYTF TGTGCCAGCAGCTTTCGGGGGACCGGGAACTATGGCTACACCTTC
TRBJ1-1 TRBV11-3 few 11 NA CASSQGTEAFF TGTGCCAGCAGCCAGGGTACTGAAGCTTTCTTT
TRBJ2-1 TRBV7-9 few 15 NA CASSLGRVVSHEQFF TGTGCCAGCAGCTTAGGTCGGGTAGTAAGTCATGAGCAGTTCTTC
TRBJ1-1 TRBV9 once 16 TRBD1 CASSLLGGGGGTEAFF TGTGCCAGCAGCTTATTAGGAGGGGGCGGAGGAACTGAAGCTTTCTTT
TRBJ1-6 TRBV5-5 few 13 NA CASSLSGVSPLHF TGTGCCAGCAGCTTGTCAGGGGTCTCACCCCTCCACTTT
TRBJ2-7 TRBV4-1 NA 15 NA CASSQDWTGGYEQYF TGCGCCAGCAGCCAAGATTGGACAGGAGGGTACGAGCAGTACTTC
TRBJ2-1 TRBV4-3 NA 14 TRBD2 CASSQGTSRVEQFF TGCGCCAGCAGCCAGGGGACTAGCCGGGTTGAGCAGTTCTTC
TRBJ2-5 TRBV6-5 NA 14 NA CASSYTGQQETQYF TGTGCCAGCAGTTACACCGGACAGCAAGAGACCCAGTACTTC
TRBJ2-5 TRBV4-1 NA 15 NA CASSTRQGREETQYF TGCGCCAGCAGCACCCGACAGGGGAGGGAGGAGACCCAGTACTTC
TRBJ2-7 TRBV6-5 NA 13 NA CASSYESTYEQYF TGTGCCAGCAGTTACGAGTCTACCTACGAGCAGTACTTC
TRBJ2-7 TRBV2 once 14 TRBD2 CASSGGTRYNEQYF TGTGCCAGCAGTGGGGGGACTAGATATAACGAGCAGTACTTC
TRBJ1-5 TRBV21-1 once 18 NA CASSELDDRQGGNQPQHF TGTGCCAGCAGCGAGCTCGATGACAGACAAGGGGGCAATCAGCCCCAGCATTTT
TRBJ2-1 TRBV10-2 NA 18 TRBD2 CASWRGLAGGISYNEQFF TGCGCCAGCTGGAGGGGGCTAGCGGGGGGGATCTCCTACAATGAGCAGTTCTTC
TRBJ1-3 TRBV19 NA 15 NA CASSEGVRSGNTIYF TGTGCCAGTAGCGAGGGTGTTAGGTCTGGAAACACCATATATTTT
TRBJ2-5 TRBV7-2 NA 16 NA CASSTAVGLQGGTQYF TGTGCCAGCAGCACAGCGGTGGGACTCCAGGGGGGAACCCAGTACTTC
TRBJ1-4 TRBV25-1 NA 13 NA CAPEGTTNEKLFF TGTGCCCCCGAGGGAACAACTAATGAAAAACTGTTTTTT
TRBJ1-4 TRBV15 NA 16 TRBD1 CATSRQTGATNEKLFF TGTGCCACCAGCAGACAAACAGGGGCAACTAATGAAAAACTGTTTTTT
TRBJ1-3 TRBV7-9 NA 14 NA CASRTGTSGNTIYF TGTGCCAGCCGTACAGGTACATCTGGAAACACCATATATTTT
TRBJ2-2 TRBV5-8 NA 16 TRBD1 CASRTGTGRITGELFF TGTGCCAGCAGAACCGGGACAGGGAGGATTACCGGGGAGCTGTTTTTT
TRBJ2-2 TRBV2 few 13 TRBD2 CASKGTSPGELFF TGTGCCAGCAAGGGGACTAGCCCCGGGGAGCTGTTTTTT
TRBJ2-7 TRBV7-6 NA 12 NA CASSSQGAEQYF TGTGCCAGCAGCTCCCAGGGCGCCGAGCAGTACTTC
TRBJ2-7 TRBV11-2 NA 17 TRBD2 CASSPSPPGTRIYEQYF TGTGCCAGCAGCCCAAGCCCCCCCGGGACTAGAATCTACGAGCAGTACTTC
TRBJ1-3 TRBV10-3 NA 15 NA CAIKVTGVTGNTIYF TGTGCCATCAAAGTGACAGGCGTTACTGGAAACACCATATATTTT
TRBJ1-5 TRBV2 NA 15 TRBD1 CASSPGTGGGQPQHF TGTGCCAGCAGTCCCGGGACAGGGGGCGGTCAGCCCCAGCATTTT
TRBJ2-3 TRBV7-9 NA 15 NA CASSRGEISTDTQYF TGTGCCAGCAGCCGCGGGGAAATTAGCACAGATACGCAGTATTTT
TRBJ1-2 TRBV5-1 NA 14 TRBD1 CASSAGQGMHGYTF TGCGCCAGCAGCGCGGGACAGGGAATGCATGGCTACACCTTC
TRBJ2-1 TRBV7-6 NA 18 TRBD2 CASSLALAGGTRHNEQFF TGTGCCAGCAGCTTAGCTTTAGCGGGGGGTACCCGACACAATGAGCAGTTCTTC
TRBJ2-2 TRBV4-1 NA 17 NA CASSQVLGREKAGELFF TGCGCCAGCAGCCAAGTCTTAGGAAGGGAGAAAGCCGGGGAGCTGTTTTTT
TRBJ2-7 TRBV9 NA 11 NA CASSPGHEQYF TGTGCCAGCAGCCCAGGCCACGAGCAGTACTTC
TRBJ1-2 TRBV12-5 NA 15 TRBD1 CASGLVDRGGKGYTF TGTGCTAGTGGTTTGGTAGACAGGGGAGGAAAAGGCTACACCTTC
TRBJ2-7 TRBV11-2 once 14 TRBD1 CASSTGTGPYEQYF TGTGCCAGCAGCACCGGGACAGGCCCCTACGAGCAGTACTTC